This T cell receptor (beta chain) appears in the sequencing data of a study of response to subunit inactivated influenza vaccine. V gave up 7 bases and J gave up 8 bases; unmatched junction bases: 10. CDR1 is DFQATT, CDR2 SNEGSKA, per germline (reference sequence). The length of the CDR3 is 12 residues. TCRdb re-analysed the RT-PCR reads in MiXCR, keeping a single row per CDR3 protein. Here the sample spans 600,000 to 850,000 distinct CDR3 sequences, about 15% being singletons. Many counts were recorded for this clonotype. The chain combines TRBV20-1 with TRBJ1-2; 7 nucleotides agree with TRBD1. The source of this sequence is a middle-aged man who received an inactivated influenza vaccine. This specimen was PBMCs from blood, taken about 14 days before vaccination. CDR3 in DNA: TGCAGTGTATTAGAGGGGGCGCTCGGCTACACCTTC. This sequence encodes CSVLEGALGYTF.